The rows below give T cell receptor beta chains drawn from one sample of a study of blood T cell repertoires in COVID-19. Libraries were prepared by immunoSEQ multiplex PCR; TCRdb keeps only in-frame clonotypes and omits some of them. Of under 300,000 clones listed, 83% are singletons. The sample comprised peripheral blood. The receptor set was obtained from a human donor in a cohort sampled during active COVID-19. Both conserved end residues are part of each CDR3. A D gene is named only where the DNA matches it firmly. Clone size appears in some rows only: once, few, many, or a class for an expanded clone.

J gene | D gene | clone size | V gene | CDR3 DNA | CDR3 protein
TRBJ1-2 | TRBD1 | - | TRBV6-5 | TGTGCCAGCAGTTCCCCGGGACAGGGGAACTATGGCTACACCTTC | CASSSPGQGNYGYTF
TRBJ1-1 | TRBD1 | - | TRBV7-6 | TGTGCCAGCAGCCTCATCACAGGGGCGAACACTGAAGCTTTCTTT | CASSLITGANTEAFF
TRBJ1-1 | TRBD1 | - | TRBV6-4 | TGTGCCAGCAGGGACCCGGGACAGGGTAAAGCTTTCTTT | CASRDPGQGKAFF
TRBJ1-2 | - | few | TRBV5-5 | TGTGCCAGCAGCTTCTTTTCACAGAATTCTCATAATGGCTACACCTTC | CASSFFSQNSHNGYTF
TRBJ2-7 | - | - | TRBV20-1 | TGCAGTGCTAGTGGCACAGTTCTTTCCTACGAGCAGTACTTC | CSASGTVLSYEQYF
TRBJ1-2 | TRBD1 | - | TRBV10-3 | TGTGCCATCAGTGAGTCCATGGGACAGGGGGCGCGTGTAGGTGGCTACACCTTC | CAISESMGQGARVGGYTF
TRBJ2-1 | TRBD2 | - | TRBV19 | TGTGCCAGTAGTATACTAGCGGGAGGGCGGTATGAGCAGTTCTTC | CASSILAGGRYEQFF
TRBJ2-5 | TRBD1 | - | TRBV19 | TGTGCCAGTAGTTTCGCAGGGGGCGCGGGAAATGAAGAGACCCAGTACTTC | CASSFAGGAGNEETQYF
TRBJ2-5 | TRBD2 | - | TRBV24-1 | TGTGCCACCAGTGATGCTAGCGGAGCAATCGAAGAGACCCAGTACTTC | CATSDASGAIEETQYF
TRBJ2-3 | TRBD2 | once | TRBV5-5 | TGTGCCAGCAGCCTCGGGACTAGCGGGAGCACAGATACGCAGTATTTT | CASSLGTSGSTDTQYF
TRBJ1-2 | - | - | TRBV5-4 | TGTGCCAGCAGCTTCGAAGGAGGGCGAAGAAATGGCTACACCTTC | CASSFEGGRRNGYTF
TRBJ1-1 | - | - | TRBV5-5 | TGTGCCAGCAGCCATGACGGGGGGGCCGTCGCTGAAGCTTTCTTT | CASSHDGGAVAEAFF
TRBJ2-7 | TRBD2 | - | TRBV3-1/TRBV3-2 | TGTGCCAGCAGCCCCTATGGGACTAGCGGGGGCTACGAGCAGTACTTC | CASSPYGTSGGYEQYF
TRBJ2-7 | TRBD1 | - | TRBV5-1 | TGCGCCAGCAGCGGACAGGGGGCCTCCTACGAGCAGTACTTC | CASSGQGASYEQYF
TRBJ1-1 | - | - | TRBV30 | TGTGCCTGGAGTGTAGCGCTGAGCACTGAAGCTTTCTTT | CAWSVALSTEAFF
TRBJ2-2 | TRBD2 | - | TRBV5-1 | TGCGCCAGCAGCAATCAAGCGGGAGGGCCTGGCGGGGAGCTGTTTTTT | CASSNQAGGPGGELFF
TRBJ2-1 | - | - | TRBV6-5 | TGTGCCAGCAGTTACTCGTCCTACAGGAATGAGCAGTTCTTC | CASSYSSYRNEQFF
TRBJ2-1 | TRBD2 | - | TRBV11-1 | TGTGCCAGCAGCTTTAGCGGGGGGGCCCACAATGAGCAGTTCTTC | CASSFSGGAHNEQFF
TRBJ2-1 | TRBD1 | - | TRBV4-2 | TGTGCCAGCAGCCGCCTTGGGGACGAGGGGGCATTCAATGAGCAGTTCTTC | CASSRLGDEGAFNEQFF
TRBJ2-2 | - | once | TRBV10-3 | TGTGCCATCAGGGCAGGGGCGGAGGGGGAGCTGTTTTTT | CAIRAGAEGELFF
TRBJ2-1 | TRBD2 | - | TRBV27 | TGTGCCAGCAGTTTATTGGCGGGAGGCCCTCAGAATGAGCAGTTCTTC | CASSLLAGGPQNEQFF
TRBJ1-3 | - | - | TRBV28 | TGTGCCAGCAGCTTGTATGTAGGGGATATTGGAAACACCATATATTTT | CASSLYVGDIGNTIYF
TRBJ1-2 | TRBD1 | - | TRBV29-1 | TGCAGCGTTGAGGTGGGACAGGGTCGTGGCTACACCTTC | CSVEVGQGRGYTF
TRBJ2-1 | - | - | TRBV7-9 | TGTGCCAGCAGCTTAGGGGCGCTCGGGCAGTTCTTC | CASSLGALGQFF
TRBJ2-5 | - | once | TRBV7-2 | TGTGCCAGCAGCTTACCGCGAGAGACCCAGTACTTC | CASSLPRETQYF
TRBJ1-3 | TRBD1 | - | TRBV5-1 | TGCGCCAGCAGCTTGGTGGGACAGGCAACCTCTGGAAACACCATATATTTT | CASSLVGQATSGNTIYF
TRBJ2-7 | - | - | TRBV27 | TGTGCCAGCAGTTTATCAGCGTTAACGTCCCTAGGCTCCTACGAGCAGTACTTC | CASSLSALTSLGSYEQYF
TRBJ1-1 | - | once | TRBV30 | TGTGCCTGGAGTGTACCGCCTCCTAGTGCGACTGAAGCTTTCTTT | CAWSVPPPSATEAFF
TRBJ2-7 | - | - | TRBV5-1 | TGCGCCAGCAGCTTGGGGCAGGGTTCCTACGAGCAGTACTTC | CASSLGQGSYEQYF
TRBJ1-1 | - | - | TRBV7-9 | TGTGCCAGCACCAAGGGGGGTCACACTGAAGCTTTCTTT | CASTKGGHTEAFF
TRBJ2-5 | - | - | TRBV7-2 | TGTGCCAGCAGCTTTGGACACCAACAAGAGACCCAGTACTTC | CASSFGHQQETQYF
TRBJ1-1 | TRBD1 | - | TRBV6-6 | TGTGCCAGCAGTTCTTTACAGGGGACTGAAGCTTTCTTT | CASSSLQGTEAFF